This TCR beta chain was captured in a study of blood T cell repertoires in COVID-19. Unmatched junction bases numbered 1, after V lost 3 bases and J lost 3 bases. Germline-derived CDR1 and CDR2 are LGHDT and YNNKEL (reference sequence). The CDR3 sequence is 14 residues long. Authors' methods: Amplification of reference gene primers was used by the study to estimate nucleated cell counts. The repertoire was sequenced with immunoSEQ multiplex PCR; TCRdb's copy has only in-frame clones and lacks some. That table gives V, J and clone size, and the DNA gave D and trimming. This sample has tens of thousands of clones, with 87% found just once.

The sequence came from a male donor with acute or convalescent COVID-19. The V and J genes are TRBV3-1 (or the pseudogene TRBV3-2) and TRBJ1-3, with 8 bases fitting TRBD1. The specimen sequenced was peripheral blood. The CDR3 region is CASSQDRVGNTIYF. The CDR3 bases are TGTGCCAGCAGCCAGGACAGGGTTGGAAACACCATATATTTT.